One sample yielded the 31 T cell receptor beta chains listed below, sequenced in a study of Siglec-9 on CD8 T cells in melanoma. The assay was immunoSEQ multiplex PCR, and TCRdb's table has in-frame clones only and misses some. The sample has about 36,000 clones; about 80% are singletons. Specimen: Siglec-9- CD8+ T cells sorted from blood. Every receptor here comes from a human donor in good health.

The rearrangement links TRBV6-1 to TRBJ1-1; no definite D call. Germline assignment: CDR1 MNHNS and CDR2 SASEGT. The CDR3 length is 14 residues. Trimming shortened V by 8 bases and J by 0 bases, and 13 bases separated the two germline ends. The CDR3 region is CASGTRSLNTEAFF. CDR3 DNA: TGTGCCAGCGGTACTAGAAGCTTGAACACTGAAGCTTTCTTT.

The CDR3 is CASSLGAEGGLYSYEQYF. CDR3 DNA: TGTGCCAGCAGCTTAGGGGCAGAGGGGGGCCTCTACTCCTACGAGCAGTACTTC. This sequence joins TRBV7-9 and TRBJ2-7; D might be TRBD1 or TRBD2, each matching 6 bases. V was pared by 1 base and J by 0 bases, with 19 bases between. This CDR3 comprises 18 residues. The germline V gene has CDR1 SEHNR and CDR2 FQNEAQ (reference sequence).

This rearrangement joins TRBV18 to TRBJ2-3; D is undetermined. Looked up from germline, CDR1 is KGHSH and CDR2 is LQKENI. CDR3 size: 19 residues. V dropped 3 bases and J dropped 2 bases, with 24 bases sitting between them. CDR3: CASSPSTQVGPGYTDTQYF. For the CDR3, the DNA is TGTGCCAGCTCACCGTCAACTCAGGTCGGCCCTGGTTACACAGATACGCAGTATTTT.

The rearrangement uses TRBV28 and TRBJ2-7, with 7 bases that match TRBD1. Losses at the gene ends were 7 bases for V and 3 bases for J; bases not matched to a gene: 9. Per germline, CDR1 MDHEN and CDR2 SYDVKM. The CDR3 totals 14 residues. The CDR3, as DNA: TGTGCCAGCACCACCCAGGGGGAGCTCTACGAGCAGTACTTC. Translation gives CASTTQGELYEQYF.

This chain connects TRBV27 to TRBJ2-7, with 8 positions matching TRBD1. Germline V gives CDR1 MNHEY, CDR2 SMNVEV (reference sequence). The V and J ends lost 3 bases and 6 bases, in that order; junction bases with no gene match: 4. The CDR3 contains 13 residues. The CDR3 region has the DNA TGTGCCAGCAGTTTCGGGACAGGCGGCGAGCAGTACTTC. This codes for CASSFGTGGEQYF.

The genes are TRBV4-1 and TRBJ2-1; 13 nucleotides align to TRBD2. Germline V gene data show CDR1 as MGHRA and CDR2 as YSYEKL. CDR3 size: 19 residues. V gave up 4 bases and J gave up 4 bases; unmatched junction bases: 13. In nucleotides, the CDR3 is TGCGCCAGCAGCCGAGGACTAGCGGGGGAAGGTTTTGGGTACAATGAGCAGTTCTTC. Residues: CASSRGLAGEGFGYNEQFF.

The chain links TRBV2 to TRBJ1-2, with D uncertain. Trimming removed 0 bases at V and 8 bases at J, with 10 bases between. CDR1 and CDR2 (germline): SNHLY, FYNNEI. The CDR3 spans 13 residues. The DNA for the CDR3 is TGTGCCAGCAGTGAAGCCTCGGTTGTCGGCTACACCTTC. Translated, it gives CASSEASVVGYTF.

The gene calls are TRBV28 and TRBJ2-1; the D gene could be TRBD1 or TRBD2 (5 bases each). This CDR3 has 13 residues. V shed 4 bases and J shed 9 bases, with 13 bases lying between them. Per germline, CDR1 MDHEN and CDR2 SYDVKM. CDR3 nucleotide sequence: TGTGCCAGCAGTTGGGGACCTGGCCGTGAGCAGTTCTTC. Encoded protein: CASSWGPGREQFF.

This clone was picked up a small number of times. The CDR3 here is CASSGIDLPNTEAFF. CDR3 nucleotide sequence: TGTGCCAGCAGTGGGATAGATTTGCCTAACACTGAAGCTTTCTTT. V and J are TRBV5-4 and TRBJ1-1; no firm D call. From germline, CDR1 is SGHNT and CDR2 YYREEE (reference sequence). CDR3 length: 15 residues. Trimming took 5 bases from V and 2 from J, leaving 16 bases between them.

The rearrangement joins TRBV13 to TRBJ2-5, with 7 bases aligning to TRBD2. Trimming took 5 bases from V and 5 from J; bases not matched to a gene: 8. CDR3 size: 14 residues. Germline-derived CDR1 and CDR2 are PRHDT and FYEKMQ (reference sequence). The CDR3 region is CASSHGGLGETQYF. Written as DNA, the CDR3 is TGTGCCAGCAGCCACGGGGGGTTAGGGGAGACCCAGTACTTC.

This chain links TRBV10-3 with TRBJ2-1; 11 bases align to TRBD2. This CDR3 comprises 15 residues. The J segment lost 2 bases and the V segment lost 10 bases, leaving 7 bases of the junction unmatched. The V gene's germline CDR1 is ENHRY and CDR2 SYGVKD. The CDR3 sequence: CATRLAGITYNEQFF. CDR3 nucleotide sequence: TGTGCCACCCGACTAGCGGGAATCACCTACAATGAGCAGTTCTTC.

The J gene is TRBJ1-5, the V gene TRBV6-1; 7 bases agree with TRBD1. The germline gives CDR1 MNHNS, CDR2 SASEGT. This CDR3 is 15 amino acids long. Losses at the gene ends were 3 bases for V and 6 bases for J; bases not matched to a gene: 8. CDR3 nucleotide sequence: TGTGCCAGCAGTGACCTGACAGGGACGGGTCAGCCCCAGCATTTT. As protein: CASSDLTGTGQPQHF.

This CDR3 is CASSGAGGSYNEQFF. Written as DNA, the CDR3 is TGCGCCAGCAGTGGGGCGGGGGGCTCCTACAATGAGCAGTTCTTC. This chain links TRBV4-1 with TRBJ2-1, with 8 nucleotides matching TRBD2. Germline V lookup: CDR1 MGHRA, CDR2 YSYEKL. Trimming cost V 6 bases and J 0 bases; bases outside gene matches: 4. The CDR3 sequence is 15 residues long.

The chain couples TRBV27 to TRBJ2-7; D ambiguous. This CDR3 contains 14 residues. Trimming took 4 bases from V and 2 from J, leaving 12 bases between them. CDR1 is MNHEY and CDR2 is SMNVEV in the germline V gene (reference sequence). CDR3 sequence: CASSSEVGAYEQYF. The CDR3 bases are TGTGCCAGCAGTTCAGAAGTAGGTGCCTACGAGCAGTACTTC.

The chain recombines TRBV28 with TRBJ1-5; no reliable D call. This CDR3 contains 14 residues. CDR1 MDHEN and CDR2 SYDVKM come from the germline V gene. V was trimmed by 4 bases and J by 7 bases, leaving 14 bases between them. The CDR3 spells CASSSSDMDQPQHF. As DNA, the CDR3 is TGTGCCAGCAGTTCGTCCGATATGGACCAGCCCCAGCATTTT.

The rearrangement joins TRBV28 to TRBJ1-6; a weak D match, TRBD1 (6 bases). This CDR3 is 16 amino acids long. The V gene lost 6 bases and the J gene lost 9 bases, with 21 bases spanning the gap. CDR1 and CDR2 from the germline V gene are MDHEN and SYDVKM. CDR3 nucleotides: TGTGCCAGCAGACTCATCCAACAGGGAGGGGGTTCACCCCTCCACTTT. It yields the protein CASRLIQQGGGSPLHF.

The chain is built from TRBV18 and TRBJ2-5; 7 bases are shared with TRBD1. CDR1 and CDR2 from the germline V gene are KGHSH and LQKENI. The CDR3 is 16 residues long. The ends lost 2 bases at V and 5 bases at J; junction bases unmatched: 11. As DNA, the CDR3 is TGTGCCAGCTCACCAGAGGACAGGCCCCCGCTGGAGACCCAGTACTTC. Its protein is CASSPEDRPPLETQYF.

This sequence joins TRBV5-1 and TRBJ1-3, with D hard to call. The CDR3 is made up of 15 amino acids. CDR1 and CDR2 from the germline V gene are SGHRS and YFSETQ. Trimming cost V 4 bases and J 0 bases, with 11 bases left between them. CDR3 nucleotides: TGCGCCAGCAGCCCGGACCAGAACTCTGGAAACACCATATATTTT. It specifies CASSPDQNSGNTIYF.

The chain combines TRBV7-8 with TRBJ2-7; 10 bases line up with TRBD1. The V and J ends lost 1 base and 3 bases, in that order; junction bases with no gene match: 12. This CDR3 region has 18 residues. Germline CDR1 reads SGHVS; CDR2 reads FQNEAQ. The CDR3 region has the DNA TGTGCCAGCAGCTTAGTAGGACCGGGACAGGGGACCCACTACGAGCAGTACTTC. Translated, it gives CASSLVGPGQGTHYEQYF.

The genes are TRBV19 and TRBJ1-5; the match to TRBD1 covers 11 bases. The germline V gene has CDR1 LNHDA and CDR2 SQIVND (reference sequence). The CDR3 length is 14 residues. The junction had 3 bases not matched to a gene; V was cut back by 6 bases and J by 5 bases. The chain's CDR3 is CASRDRGPDQPQHF. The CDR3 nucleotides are TGTGCCAGTAGGGACAGGGGGCCGGATCAGCCCCAGCATTTT.

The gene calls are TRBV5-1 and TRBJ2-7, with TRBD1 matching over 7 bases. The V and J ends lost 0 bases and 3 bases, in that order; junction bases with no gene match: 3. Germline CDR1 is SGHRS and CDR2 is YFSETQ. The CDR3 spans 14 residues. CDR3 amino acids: CASSLGTGYYEQYF. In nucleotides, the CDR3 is TGCGCCAGCAGCTTGGGGACAGGCTACTACGAGCAGTACTTC.

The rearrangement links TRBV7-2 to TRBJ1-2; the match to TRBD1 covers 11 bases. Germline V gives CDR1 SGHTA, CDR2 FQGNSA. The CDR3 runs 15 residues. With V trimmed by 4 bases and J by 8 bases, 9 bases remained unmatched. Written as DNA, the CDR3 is TGTGCCAGCAGCTACGGGACAGGGGGTTCGGAGGGCTACACCTTC. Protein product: CASSYGTGGSEGYTF.

The CDR3 DNA sequence: TGTGCCTGGAGTCAAGACGGGTATAGCAATCAGCCCCAGCATTTT. It is translated as CAWSQDGYSNQPQHF. The V call is TRBV30, the J call TRBJ1-5, with no clear D. V was clipped by 2 bases and J by 0 bases, with 11 bases between them. The CDR3 runs 15 residues. Germline V gene lookup returns CDR1 GTSNPN and CDR2 SVGIG (reference sequence).

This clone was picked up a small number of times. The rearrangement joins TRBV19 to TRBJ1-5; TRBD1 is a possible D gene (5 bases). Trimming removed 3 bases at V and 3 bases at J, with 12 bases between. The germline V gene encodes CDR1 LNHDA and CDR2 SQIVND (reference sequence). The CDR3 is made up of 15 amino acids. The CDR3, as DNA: TGTGCCAGTAGTATCTGGGGGGACCCCAATCAGCCCCAGCATTTT. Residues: CASSIWGDPNQPQHF.

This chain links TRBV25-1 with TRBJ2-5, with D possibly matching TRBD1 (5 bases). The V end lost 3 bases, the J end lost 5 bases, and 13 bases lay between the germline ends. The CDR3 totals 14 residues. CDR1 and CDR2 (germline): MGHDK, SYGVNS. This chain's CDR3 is CASSDVGVGETQYF. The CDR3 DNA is TGTGCCAGCAGTGACGTAGGGGTCGGGGAGACCCAGTACTTC.

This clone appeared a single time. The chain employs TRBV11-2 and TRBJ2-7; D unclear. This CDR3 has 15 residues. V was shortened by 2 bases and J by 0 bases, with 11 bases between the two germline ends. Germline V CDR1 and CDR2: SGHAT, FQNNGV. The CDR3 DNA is TGTGCCAGCAGCTTATTTCCAGAGGCCTCCTACGAGCAGTACTTC. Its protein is CASSLFPEASYEQYF.

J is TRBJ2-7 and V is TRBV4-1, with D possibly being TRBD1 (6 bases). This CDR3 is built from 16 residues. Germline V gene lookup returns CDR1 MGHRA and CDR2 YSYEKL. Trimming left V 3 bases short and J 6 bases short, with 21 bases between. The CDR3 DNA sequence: TGCGCCAGCAGCCAGGCCCCTCAACAGGGATTCGCCGAGCAGTACTTC. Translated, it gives CASSQAPQQGFAEQYF.

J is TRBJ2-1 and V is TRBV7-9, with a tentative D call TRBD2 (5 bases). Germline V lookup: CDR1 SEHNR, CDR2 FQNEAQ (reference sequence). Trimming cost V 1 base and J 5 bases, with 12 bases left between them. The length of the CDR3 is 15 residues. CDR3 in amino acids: CASSLEILGNNEQFF. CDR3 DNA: TGTGCCAGCAGCTTAGAAATACTAGGGAACAATGAGCAGTTCTTC.

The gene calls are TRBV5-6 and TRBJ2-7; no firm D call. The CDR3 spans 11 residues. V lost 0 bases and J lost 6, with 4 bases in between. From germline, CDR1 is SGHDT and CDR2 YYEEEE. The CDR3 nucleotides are TGTGCCAGCAGCTTGGGACCCGAGCAGTACTTC. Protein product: CASSLGPEQYF. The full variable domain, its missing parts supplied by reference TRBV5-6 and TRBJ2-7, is DAGVTQSPTHLIKTRGQQVTLRCSPKSGHDTVSWYQQALGQGPQFIFQYYEEEERQRGNFPDRFSGHQFPNYSSELNVNALLLGDSALYLCASSLGPEQYFGPGTRLTVT.

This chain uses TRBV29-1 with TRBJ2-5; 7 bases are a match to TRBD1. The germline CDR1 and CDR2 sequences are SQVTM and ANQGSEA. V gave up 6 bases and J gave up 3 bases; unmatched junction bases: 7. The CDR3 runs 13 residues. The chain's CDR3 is CSVKGALEETQYF. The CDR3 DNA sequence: TGCAGCGTCAAGGGGGCCCTGGAAGAGACCCAGTACTTC.

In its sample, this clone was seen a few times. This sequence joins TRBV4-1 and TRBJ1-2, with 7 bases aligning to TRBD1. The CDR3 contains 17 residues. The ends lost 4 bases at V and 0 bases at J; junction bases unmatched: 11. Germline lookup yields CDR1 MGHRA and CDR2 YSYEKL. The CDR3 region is CASSPTGTELPNYGYTF. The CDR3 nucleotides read TGCGCCAGCAGCCCGACCGGGACAGAGCTGCCTAACTATGGCTACACCTTC.